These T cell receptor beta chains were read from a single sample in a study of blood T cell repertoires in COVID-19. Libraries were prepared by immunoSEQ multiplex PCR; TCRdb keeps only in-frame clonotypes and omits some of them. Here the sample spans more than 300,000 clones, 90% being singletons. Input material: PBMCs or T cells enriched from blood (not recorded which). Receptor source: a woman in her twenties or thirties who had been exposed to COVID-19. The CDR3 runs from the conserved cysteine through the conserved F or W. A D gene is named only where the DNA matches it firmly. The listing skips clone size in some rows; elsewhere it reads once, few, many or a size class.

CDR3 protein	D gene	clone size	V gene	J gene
CSVGMARAPNEKLFF	-	-	TRBV29-1	TRBJ1-4
CAWSVGPYTEAFF	-	-	TRBV30	TRBJ1-1
CASSSLLAREQYF	TRBD2	-	TRBV12-3/TRBV12-4	TRBJ2-7
CASSSAGGPTGELFF	TRBD2	once	TRBV6-2/TRBV6-3	TRBJ2-2
CASSPRAGISYEQYF	-	-	TRBV18	TRBJ2-7
CASWRGGNTGELFF	TRBD2	-	TRBV7-2	TRBJ2-2
CASSPSVLGATGELFF	-	-	TRBV4-2	TRBJ2-2
CASSTGEARTDTQYF	-	-	TRBV6-5	TRBJ2-3
CASSSLARQGAFEQYF	TRBD1	once	TRBV5-6	TRBJ2-7
CASSFSGNNEKLFF	-	-	TRBV7-2	TRBJ1-4
CAWNWDRGPETQYF	TRBD1	-	TRBV30	TRBJ2-5
CASTPNSRGRSGELFF	TRBD1	-	TRBV6-6	TRBJ2-2
CASSLDTGNYGYTF	-	-	TRBV7-2	TRBJ1-2
CASSVKKGAPLSGANVLTF	TRBD1	-	TRBV9	TRBJ2-6
CASKEGSYEQYF	-	few	TRBV12-3/TRBV12-4	TRBJ2-7
CASTPGQGSYEQYF	TRBD1	-	TRBV19	TRBJ2-7
CASSSGRLAGSDTQYF	TRBD2	-	TRBV5-4	TRBJ2-3
CASSLVRDTGELFF	-	once	TRBV5-1	TRBJ2-2
CASSSPAGDTYQETQYF	TRBD2	-	TRBV13	TRBJ2-5
CASSQDAAGGNEQYF	TRBD2	few	TRBV4-3	TRBJ2-7
CASSYGGANYGYTF	-	-	TRBV6-5	TRBJ1-2
CASSYQQGGTEAFF	-	-	TRBV6-6	TRBJ1-1
CASSLQGAETQYF	TRBD1	-	TRBV5-6	TRBJ2-5
CASTWEQGYSGAFF	-	-	TRBV4-1	TRBJ1-1
CASSQIYEQYF	-	-	TRBV28	TRBJ2-7
CASSSPGINEKLFF	-	-	TRBV28	TRBJ1-4
CASSLHSGQGSFYGYTF	TRBD1	-	TRBV28	TRBJ1-2